This T cell receptor (beta chain) was documented in a study of CD8+CD57+ T cells in acquired aplastic anemia. Across the whole study: Isolated CD4+ and CD8+ cells, once sorted, yielded DNA averaging 3.2 ug.

Using genomic DNA as the template, TCR beta VDJ and CDR3 profiling was carried out. TCRdb re-derived calls from the reads in MiXCR, one entry per CDR3 protein. The sample lists some 280,000 distinct CDR3 sequences, 45% to 65% occurring once. To note about this clonotype: As yet, its antigen is unknown.

Regarding the study as a whole: Significance was not reached for CD8+ Simpson's diversity between patients and controls. A set of about 28 CD8+ CDR3 sequences was shared between patients and controls, and these sequences appeared highly expressed in patients.

Germline CDR1 reads SGHNT; CDR2 reads YYREEE (reference sequence). This CDR3 is built from 16 residues. J gave up 9 bases and V 0 bases, and 11 bases lay outside the gene matches. Sequenced: sorted CD4+, CD8+, or CD8+CD57+ T cells (not recorded which) from PBMCs. J is TRBJ2-1 and V is TRBV5-4, with 8 nucleotides matching TRBD1. This TCR came from a human donor with severe aplastic anemia or a healthy control (not recorded which). The CDR3 here is CASSLEGTGTGGEQFF. The CDR3 nucleotides are TGTGCCAGCAGCTTGGAGGGGACAGGTACCGGGGGTGAGCAGTTCTTC.